This T cell receptor (beta chain) is from a study of shared clonotypes between healthy human individuals. With regard to this clone: This same CDR3 is encoded by further DNA sequences in the sample.

Generated by immunoSEQ multiplex PCR, the TCRdb table keeps only in-frame clones and is missing some. Found here are around 2.5 million clones, approximately 94% of them singletons; the top ten hold approximately 0.36%. Sequences were obtained from naive CD4+ T cells from PBMCs. Subset of the sample: CD45RA+ positively selected. The sequence derives from a young man in good health. Some clones in this sample may be carry-over from other donors' samples.

The CDR3 DNA reads TGTGCCAGCAGCTTGGAAGGCGGGAGCTCCTACGAGCAGTACTTC. Its translation is CASSLEGGSSYEQYF. This chain joins TRBV7-9 and TRBJ2-7, with 7 bases matching TRBD2. Germline CDR1 reads SEHNR; CDR2 reads FQNEAQ (reference sequence). The CDR3 spans 15 residues. Trimming removed 3 bases from V and 0 bases from J; junction bases left unmatched: 5.